This T cell receptor (beta chain) was observed in a study of blood T cell repertoires in COVID-19. For the study at large: Collection of acute and convalescent COVID-19 samples took place in the United States, Italy and Spain. Sources were T cells, B-cell-depleted T cells, or PBMCs; the material itself was cDNA or gDNA.

Patients from Seattle were sampled longitudinally, starting during active infection. In the original processing: Reference gene primer amplification yielded estimated nucleated cell counts. TCRdb keeps only in-frame clones here, not all; method: immunoSEQ multiplex PCR. V and J calls and clone size are as listed in that table; D and trimming were resolved from the DNA. The sample has over 250,000 clones; approximately 90% are singletons. The sequence was collected from a woman between 45 and 60 years old with COVID-19, enrolled during active disease. The material sequenced was peripheral blood.

CDR3: CASNSPWHTEAFF. The CDR3 DNA is TGTGCCAGCAATTCACCTTGGCACACTGAAGCTTTCTTT. The V and J genes are TRBV6-5 and TRBJ1-1; D remains ambiguous. The germline V gene encodes CDR1 MNHEY and CDR2 SVGAGI. This CDR3 region has 13 residues. Trimming removed 7 bases from V and 3 bases from J, with 12 bases in between.